This T cell receptor beta chain was captured by sequencing in a study of long-term antiretroviral therapy in people with HIV. Survey level was the resolution at which the v3.0 immunoSEQ assay ran. Per sample, sequencing targeted roughly 35,000-50,000 T-cell genomes. The repertoire was sequenced with immunoSEQ multiplex PCR; TCRdb's copy has only in-frame clones and lacks some. The sample includes 8,400 or so clones, 80% to 85% of them seen just once. Treated in the United States were all of the participants with HIV. A remark on this clone: Its antigen is currently unknown.

Germline assignment: CDR1 SQVTM and CDR2 ANQGSEA. V was pared by 1 base and J by 1 base, with 13 bases of the junction left unmatched. The CDR3 is 18 amino acids. Study-level points and caveats: Pre-ART clonal expansions dominated every time point's repertoire. The study found that diversity rose after ART but stayed below transplant donor controls.

The sample here was unsorted PBMCs, taken 0.3 years before starting antiretroviral therapy. The TCR sequence derives from a man aged 30 to 39 with HIV. This chain connects TRBV29-1 to TRBJ1-1; 9 positions agree with TRBD1. The CDR3: CSVEGGQGEATSNTEAFF. The CDR3 coding sequence is TGCAGCGTTGAAGGGGGACAGGGCGAGGCGACCTCGAACACTGAAGCTTTCTTT.